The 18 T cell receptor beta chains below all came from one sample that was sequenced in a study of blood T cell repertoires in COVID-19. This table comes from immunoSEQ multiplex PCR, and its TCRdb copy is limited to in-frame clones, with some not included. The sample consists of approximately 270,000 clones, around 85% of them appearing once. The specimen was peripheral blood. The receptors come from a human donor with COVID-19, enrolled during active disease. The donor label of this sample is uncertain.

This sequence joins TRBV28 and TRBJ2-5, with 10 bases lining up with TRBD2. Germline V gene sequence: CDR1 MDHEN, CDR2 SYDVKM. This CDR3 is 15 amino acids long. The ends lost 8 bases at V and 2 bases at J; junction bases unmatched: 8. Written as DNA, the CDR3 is TGTGCCAGCGTAGGGACTAGCGATGTACAAGAGACCCAGTACTTC. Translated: CASVGTSDVQETQYF.

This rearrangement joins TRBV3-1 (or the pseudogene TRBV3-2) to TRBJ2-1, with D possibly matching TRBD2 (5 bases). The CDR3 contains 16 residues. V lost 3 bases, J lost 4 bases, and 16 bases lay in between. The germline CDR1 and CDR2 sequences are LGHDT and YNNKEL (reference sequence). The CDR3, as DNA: TGTGCCAGCAGCCATTCATTTTCTACGGGGTACAATGAGCAGTTCTTC. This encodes CASSHSFSTGYNEQFF.

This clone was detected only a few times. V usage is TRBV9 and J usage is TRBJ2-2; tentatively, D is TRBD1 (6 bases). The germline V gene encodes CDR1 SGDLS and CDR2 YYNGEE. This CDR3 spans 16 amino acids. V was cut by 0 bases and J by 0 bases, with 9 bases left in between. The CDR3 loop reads CASSVAGQPNTGELFF. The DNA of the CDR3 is TGTGCCAGCAGCGTAGCGGGACAACCGAACACCGGGGAGCTGTTTTTT. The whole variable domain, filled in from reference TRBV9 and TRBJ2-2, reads DSGVTQTPKHLITATGQRVTLRCSPRSGDLSVYWYQQSLDQGLQFLIQYYNGEERAKGNILERFSAQQFPDLHSELNLSSLELGDSALYFCASSVAGQPNTGELFFGEGSRLTVL.

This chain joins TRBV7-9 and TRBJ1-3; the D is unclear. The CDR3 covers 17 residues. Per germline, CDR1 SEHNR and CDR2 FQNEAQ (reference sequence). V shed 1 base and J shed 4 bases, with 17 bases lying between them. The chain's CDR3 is CASSLGIDGSTGNTIYF. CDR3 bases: TGTGCCAGCAGCTTAGGTATTGATGGCAGTACCGGAAACACCATATATTTT.

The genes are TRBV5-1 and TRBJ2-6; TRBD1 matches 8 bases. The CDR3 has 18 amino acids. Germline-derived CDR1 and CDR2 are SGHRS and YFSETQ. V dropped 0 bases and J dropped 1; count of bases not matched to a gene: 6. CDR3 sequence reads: CASSLENQGASGANVLTF. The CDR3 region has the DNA TGCGCCAGCAGCTTGGAAAATCAGGGGGCGTCTGGGGCCAACGTCCTGACTTTC.

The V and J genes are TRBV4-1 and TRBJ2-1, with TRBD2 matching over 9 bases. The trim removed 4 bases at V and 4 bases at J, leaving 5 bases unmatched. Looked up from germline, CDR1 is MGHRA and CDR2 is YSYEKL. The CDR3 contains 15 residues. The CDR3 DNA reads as TGCGCCAGCAGCCCAAGACTAGCGGCTTACAATGAGCAGTTCTTC. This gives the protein CASSPRLAAYNEQFF.

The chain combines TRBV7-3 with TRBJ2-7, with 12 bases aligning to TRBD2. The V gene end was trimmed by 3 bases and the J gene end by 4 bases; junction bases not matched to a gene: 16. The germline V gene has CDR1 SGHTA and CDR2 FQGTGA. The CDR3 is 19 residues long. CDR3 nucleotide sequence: TGTGCCAGCAGCTTTCCCCTCCGTTCCGCTAGCGGGAGGGAGTACGAGCAGTACTTC. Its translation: CASSFPLRSASGREYEQYF.

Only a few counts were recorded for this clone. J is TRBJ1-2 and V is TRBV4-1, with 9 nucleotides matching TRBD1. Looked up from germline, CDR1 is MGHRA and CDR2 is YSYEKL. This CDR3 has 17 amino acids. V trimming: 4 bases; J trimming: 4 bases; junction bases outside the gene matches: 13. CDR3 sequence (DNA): TGCGCCAGCAGCCCGGCCCTACGGGACAGGGTCCCCTATGGCTACACCTTC. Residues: CASSPALRDRVPYGYTF.

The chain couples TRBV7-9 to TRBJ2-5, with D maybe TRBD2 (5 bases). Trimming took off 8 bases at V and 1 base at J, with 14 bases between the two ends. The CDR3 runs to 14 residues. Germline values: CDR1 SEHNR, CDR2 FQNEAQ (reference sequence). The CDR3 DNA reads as TGTGCCAGCGCCGGATCCGGAGGCCAAGAGACCCAGTACTTC. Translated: CASAGSGGQETQYF. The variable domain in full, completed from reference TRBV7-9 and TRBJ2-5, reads DTGVSQNPRHKITKRGQNVTFRCDPISEHNRLYWYRQTLGQGPEFLTYFQNEAQLEKSRLLSDRFSAERPKGSFSTLEIQRTEQGDSAMYLCASAGSGGQETQYFGPGTRLLVL.

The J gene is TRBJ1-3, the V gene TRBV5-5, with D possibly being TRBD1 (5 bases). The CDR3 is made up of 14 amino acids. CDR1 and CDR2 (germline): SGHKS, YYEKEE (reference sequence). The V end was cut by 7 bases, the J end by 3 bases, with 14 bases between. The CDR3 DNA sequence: TGTGCCAGCGGGGCCGGGCTCAATGGAAACACCATATATTTT. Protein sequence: CASGAGLNGNTIYF.

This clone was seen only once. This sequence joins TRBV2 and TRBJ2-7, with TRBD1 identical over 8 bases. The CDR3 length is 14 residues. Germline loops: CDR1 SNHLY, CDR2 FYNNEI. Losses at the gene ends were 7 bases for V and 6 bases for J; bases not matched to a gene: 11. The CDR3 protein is CASIVGQGIVEQYF. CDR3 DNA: TGTGCCAGCATTGTAGGACAGGGAATAGTCGAGCAGTACTTC.

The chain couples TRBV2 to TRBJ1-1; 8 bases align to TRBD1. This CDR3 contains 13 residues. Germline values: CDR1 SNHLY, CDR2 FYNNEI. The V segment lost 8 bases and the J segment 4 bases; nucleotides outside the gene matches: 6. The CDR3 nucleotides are TGTGCCAGCGGGGGGGACAGGATCACTGAAGCTTTCTTT. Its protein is CASGGDRITEAFF.

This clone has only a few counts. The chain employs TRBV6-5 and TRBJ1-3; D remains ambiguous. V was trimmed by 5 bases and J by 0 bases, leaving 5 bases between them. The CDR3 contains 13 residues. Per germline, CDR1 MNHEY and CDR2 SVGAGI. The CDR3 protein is CASSPNSGNTIYF. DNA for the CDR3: TGTGCCAGCAGTCCCAACTCTGGAAACACCATATATTTT.

CDR3 nucleotide sequence: TGTGCCAGCGGGTTACGGGGGGCTCCCCTTTACAATGAGCAGTTCTTC. The encoded protein is CASGLRGAPLYNEQFF. V is TRBV2 and J is TRBJ2-1; perhaps TRBD2 as D (7 bases). Trimming cost V 8 bases and J 4 bases, with 21 bases left between them. CDR1 SNHLY and CDR2 FYNNEI come from the germline V gene. This CDR3 comprises 16 residues.

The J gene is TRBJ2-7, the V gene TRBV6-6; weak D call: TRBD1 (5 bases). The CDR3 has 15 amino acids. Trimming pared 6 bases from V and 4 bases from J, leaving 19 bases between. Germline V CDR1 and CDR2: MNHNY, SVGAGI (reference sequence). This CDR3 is CASSGVGQGQYEQYF. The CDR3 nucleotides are TGTGCCAGCAGCGGCGTAGGGCAGGGCCAGTACGAGCAGTACTTC.

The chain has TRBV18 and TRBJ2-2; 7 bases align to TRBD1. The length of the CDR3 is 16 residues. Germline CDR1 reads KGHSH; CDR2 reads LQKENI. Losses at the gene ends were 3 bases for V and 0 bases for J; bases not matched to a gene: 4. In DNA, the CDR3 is TGTGCCAGCTCACCCGCAGGGACAGCGAACACCGGGGAGCTGTTTTTT. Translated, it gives CASSPAGTANTGELFF. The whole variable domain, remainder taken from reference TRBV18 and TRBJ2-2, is NAGVMQNPRHLVRRRGQEARLRCSPMKGHSHVYWYRQLPEEGLKFMVYLQKENIIDESGMPKERFSAEFPKEGPSILRIQQVVRGDSAAYFCASSPAGTANTGELFFGEGSRLTVL.

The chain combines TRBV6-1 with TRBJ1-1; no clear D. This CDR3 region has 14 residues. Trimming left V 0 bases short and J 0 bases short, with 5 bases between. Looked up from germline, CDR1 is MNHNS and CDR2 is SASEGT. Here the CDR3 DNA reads TGTGCCAGCAGTGAAGCGGCGGTGAACACTGAAGCTTTCTTT. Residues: CASSEAAVNTEAFF.

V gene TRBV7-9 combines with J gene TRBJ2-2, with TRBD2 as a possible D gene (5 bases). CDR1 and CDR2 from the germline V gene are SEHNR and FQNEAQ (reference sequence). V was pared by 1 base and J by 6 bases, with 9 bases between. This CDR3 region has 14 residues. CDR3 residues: CASSLGGFAGELFF. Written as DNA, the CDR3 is TGTGCCAGCAGCTTAGGCGGGTTCGCCGGGGAGCTGTTTTTT.